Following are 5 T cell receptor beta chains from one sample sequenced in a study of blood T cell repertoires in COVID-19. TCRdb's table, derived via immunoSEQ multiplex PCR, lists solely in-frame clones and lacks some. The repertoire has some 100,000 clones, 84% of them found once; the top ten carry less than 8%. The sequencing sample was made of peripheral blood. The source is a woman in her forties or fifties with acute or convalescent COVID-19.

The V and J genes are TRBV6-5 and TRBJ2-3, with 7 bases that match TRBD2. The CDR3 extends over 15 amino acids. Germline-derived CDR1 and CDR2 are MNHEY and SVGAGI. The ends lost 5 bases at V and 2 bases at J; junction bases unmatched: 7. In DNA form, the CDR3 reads TGTGCCAGCAGTCCGACTAGCTTCTACACAGATACGCAGTATTTT. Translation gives CASSPTSFYTDTQYF.

The DNA of the CDR3 is TGTGCCAGTAGTATCAACAGGGGGAAGGGCACTGAAGCTTTCTTT. Translated: CASSINRGKGTEAFF. The chain recombines TRBV19 with TRBJ1-1; TRBD1 matches 8 bases. This CDR3 region has 15 residues. Germline loops: CDR1 LNHDA, CDR2 SQIVND (reference sequence). V lost 3 bases, J lost 4 bases, and 7 bases stayed unmatched.

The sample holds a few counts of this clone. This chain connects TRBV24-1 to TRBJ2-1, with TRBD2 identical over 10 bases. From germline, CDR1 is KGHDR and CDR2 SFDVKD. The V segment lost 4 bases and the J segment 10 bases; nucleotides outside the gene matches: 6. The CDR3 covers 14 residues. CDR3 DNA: TGTGCCACCAGTGACCCCGGGACTAGCGAGGAGCAGTTCTTC. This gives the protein CATSDPGTSEEQFF.

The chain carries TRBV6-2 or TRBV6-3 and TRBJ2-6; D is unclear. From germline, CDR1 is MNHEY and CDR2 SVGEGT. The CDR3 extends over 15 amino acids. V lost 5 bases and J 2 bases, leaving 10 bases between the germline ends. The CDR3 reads CASSRGQPGANVLTF. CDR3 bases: TGTGCCAGCAGTCGCGGCCAACCTGGGGCCAACGTCCTGACTTTC.

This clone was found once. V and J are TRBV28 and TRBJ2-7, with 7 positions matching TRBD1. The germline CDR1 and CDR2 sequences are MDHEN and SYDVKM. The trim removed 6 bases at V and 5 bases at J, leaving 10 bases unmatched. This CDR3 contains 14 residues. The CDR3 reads CASSPAPGTDEQYF. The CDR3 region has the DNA TGTGCCAGCAGCCCCGCTCCCGGGACAGACGAGCAGTACTTC.